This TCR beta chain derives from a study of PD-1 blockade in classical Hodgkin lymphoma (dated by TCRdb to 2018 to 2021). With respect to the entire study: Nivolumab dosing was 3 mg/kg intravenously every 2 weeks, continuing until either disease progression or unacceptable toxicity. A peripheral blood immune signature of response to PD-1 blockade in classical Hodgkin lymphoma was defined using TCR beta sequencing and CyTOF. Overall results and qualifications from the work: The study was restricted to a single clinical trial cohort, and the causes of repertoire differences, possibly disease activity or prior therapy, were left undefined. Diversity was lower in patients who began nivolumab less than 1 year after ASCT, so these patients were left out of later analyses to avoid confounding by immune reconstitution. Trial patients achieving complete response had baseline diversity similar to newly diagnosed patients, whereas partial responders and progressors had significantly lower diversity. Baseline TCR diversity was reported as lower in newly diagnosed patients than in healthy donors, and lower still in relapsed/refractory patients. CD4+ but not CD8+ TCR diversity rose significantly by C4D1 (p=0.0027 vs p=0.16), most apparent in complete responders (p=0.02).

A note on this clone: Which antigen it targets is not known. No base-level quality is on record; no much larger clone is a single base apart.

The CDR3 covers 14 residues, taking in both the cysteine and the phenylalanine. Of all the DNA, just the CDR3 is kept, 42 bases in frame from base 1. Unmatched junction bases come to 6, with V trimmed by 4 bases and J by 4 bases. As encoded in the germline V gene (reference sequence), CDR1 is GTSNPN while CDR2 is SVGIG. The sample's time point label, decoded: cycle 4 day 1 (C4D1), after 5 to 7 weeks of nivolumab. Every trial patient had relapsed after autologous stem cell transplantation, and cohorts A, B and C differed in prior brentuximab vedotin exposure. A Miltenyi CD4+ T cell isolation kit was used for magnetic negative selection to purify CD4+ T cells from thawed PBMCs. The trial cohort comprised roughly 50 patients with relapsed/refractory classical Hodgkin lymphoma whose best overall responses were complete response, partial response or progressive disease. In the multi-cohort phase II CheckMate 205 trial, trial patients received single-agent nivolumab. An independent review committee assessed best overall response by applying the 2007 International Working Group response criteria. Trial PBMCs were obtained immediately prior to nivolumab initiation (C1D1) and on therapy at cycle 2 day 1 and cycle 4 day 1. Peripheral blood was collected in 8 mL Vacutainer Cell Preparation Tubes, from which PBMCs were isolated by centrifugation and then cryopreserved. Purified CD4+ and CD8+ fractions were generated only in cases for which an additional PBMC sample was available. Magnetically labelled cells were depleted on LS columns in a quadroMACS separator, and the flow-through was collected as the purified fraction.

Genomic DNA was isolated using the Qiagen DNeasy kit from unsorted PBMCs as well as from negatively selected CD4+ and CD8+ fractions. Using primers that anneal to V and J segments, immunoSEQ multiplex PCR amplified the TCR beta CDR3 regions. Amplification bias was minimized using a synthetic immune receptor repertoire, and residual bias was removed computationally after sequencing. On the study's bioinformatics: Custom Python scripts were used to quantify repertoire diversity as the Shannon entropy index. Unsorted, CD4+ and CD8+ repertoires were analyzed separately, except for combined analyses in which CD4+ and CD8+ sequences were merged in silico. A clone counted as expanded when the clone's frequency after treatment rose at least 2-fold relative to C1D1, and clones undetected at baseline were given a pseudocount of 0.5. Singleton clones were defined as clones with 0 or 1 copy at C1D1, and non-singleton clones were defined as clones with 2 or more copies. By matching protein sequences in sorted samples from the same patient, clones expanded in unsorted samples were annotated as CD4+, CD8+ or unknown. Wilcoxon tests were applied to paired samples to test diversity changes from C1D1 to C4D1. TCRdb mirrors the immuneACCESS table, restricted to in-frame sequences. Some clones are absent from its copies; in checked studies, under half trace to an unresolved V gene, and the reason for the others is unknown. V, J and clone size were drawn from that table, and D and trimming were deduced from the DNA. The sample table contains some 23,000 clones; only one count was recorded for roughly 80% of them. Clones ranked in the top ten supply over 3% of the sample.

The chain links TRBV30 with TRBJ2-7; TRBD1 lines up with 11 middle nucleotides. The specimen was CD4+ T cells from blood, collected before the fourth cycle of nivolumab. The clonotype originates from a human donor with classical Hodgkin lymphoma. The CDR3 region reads CAWTGDRGRYEQYF. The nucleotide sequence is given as TGTGCCTGGACCGGGGACAGGGGGAGGTACGAGCAGTACTTC.